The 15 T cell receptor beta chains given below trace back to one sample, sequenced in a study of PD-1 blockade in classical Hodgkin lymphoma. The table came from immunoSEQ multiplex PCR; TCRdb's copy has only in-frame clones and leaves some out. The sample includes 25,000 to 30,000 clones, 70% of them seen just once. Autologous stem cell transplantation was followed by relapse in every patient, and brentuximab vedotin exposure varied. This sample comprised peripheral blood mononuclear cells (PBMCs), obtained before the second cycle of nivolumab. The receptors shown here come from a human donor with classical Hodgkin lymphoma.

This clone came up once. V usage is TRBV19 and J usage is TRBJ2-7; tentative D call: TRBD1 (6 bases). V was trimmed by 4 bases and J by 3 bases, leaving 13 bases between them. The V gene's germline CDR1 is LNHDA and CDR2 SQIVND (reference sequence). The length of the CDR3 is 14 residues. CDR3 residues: CASSKTGTNYEQYF. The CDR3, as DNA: TGTGCCAGTAGTAAGACCGGGACAAACTACGAGCAGTACTTC.

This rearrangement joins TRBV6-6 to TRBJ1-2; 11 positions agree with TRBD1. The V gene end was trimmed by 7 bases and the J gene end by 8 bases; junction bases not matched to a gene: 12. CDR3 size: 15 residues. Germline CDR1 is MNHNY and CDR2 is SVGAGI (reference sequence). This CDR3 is CASTVKGQGGSGYTF. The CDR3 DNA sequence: TGTGCCAGCACCGTAAAGGGACAGGGGGGATCGGGCTACACCTTC.

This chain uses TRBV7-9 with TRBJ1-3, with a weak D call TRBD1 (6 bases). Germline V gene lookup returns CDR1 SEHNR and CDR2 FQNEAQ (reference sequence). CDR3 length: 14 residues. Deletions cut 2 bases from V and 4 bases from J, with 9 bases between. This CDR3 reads CASSLTGSGNTIYF. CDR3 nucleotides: TGTGCCAGCAGCTTAACAGGGTCCGGAAACACCATATATTTT. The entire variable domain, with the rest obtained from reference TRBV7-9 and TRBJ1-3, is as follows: DTGVSQNPRHKITKRGQNVTFRCDPISEHNRLYWYRQTLGQGPEFLTYFQNEAQLEKSRLLSDRFSAERPKGSFSTLEIQRTEQGDSAMYLCASSLTGSGNTIYFGEGSWLTVV.

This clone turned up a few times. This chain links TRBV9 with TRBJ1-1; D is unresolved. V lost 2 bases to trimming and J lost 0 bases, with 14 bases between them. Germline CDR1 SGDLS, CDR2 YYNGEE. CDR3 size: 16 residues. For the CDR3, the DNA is TGTGCCAGCAGCGTTTATCTTGATGGGATGAACACTGAAGCTTTCTTT. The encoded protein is CASSVYLDGMNTEAFF.

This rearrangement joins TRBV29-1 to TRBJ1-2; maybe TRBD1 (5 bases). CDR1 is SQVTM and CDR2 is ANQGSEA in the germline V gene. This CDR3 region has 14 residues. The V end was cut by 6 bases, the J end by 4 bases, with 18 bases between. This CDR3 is CSVRGDGGSYGYTF. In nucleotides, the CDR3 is TGCAGCGTCCGAGGGGATGGAGGGAGCTATGGCTACACCTTC.

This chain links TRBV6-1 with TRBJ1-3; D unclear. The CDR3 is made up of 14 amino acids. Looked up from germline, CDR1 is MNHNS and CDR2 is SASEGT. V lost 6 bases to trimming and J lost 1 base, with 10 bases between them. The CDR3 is CASSPTVSGNTIYF. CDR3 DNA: TGTGCCAGCAGCCCCACAGTATCTGGAAACACCATATATTTT.

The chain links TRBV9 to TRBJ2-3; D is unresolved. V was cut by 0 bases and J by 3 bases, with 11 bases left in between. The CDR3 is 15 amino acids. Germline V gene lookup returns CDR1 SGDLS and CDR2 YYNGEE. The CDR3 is CASSVGTTRTDTQYF. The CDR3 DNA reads TGTGCCAGCAGCGTAGGGACCACCAGAACAGATACGCAGTATTTT.

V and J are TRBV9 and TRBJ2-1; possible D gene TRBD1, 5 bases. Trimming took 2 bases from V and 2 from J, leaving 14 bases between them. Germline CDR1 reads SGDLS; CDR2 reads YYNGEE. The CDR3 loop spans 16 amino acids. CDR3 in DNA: TGTGCCAGCAGCGTTAACTCCTTAGGGGCCTACAATGAGCAGTTCTTC. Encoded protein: CASSVNSLGAYNEQFF. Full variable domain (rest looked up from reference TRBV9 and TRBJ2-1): DSGVTQTPKHLITATGQRVTLRCSPRSGDLSVYWYQQSLDQGLQFLIQYYNGEERAKGNILERFSAQQFPDLHSELNLSSLELGDSALYFCASSVNSLGAYNEQFFGPGTRLTVL.

This chain's CDR3 is CASSLSLPGVGQPQHF. In nucleotides, the CDR3 is TGTGCCAGCAGTTTATCGCTTCCAGGGGTGGGTCAGCCCCAGCATTTT. The V and J genes are TRBV27 and TRBJ1-5, with D tentatively TRBD1 (6 bases). CDR1 is MNHEY and CDR2 is SMNVEV in the germline V gene (reference sequence). This CDR3 contains 16 residues. V dropped 0 bases and J dropped 6 bases, with 15 bases sitting between them.

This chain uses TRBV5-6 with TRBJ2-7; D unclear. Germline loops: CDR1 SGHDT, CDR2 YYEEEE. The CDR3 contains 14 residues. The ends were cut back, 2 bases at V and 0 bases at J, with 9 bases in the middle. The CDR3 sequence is CASSLEERSYEQYV. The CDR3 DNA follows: TGTGCCAGCAGCTTAGAGGAACGCTCCTACGAGCAGTACGTC.

The CDR3 bases are TGTGCCAGCAGCTTAGTTGAAAGAGGGGAGCAGTTCTTC. It translates to CASSLVERGEQFF. The chain couples TRBV7-2 to TRBJ2-1, with TRBD2 as a possible D gene (5 bases). Trimming shortened V by 1 base and J by 10 bases, and 11 bases separated the two germline ends. CDR1 SGHTA and CDR2 FQGNSA come from the germline V gene. This CDR3 has 13 residues.

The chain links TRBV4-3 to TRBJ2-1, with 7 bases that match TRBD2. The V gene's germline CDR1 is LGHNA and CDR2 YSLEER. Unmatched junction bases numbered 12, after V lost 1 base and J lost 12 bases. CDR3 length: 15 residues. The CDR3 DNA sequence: TGCGCCAGCAGCCAAGTTCTGGGGGGGGTAACTGGGCAGTTCTTC. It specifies CASSQVLGGVTGQFF.

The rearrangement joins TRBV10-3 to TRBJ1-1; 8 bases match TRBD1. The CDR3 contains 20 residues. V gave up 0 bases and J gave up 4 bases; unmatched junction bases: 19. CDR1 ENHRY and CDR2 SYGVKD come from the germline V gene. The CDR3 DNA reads TGTGCCATCAGTGAGTCCTCTCATGTAGGTCAGGGGGCGAGGGTCACTGAAGCTTTCTTT. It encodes CAISESSHVGQGARVTEAFF.

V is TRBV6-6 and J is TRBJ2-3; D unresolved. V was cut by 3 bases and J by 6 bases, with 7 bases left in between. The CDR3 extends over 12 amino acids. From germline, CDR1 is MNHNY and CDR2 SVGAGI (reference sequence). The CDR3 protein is CASSYVGDTQYF. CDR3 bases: TGTGCCAGCAGTTATGTCGGGGATACGCAGTATTTT.

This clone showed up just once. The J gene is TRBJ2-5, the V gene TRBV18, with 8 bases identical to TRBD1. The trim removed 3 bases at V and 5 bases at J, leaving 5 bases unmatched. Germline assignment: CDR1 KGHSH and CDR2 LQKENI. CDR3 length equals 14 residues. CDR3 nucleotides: TGTGCCAGCTCACCCGCGACAGGGGAGGAGACCCAGTACTTC. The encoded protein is CASSPATGEETQYF.